This T cell receptor beta chain derives from a study of T cells expressing NK-cell markers. Germline lookup yields CDR1 SGHTA and CDR2 FQGNSA. This CDR3 is built from 15 residues. TCRdb reprocessed the 5' RACE reads and keeps a single row for each CDR3 protein, giving no DNA. The sample table sets out about 260,000 distinct CDR3 sequences. The sequencing input was blood T cells: a sorted CD56 or NKG2C T cell subset, CD4+ or CD8+ T cells, or bulk PBMC T cells (not recorded which). The chain combines TRBV7-2 with TRBJ2-1; TCRdb returns TRBD2, unconfirmable since there is no DNA. This TCR came from a woman between 18 and 70 years old in good health. CDR3 protein: CASSLFQLAGDEQFF.